Sequencing of this T cell receptor (beta chain) was carried out in a study of OX40 agonist ivuxolimab in advanced cancers. Background on the study: Allowance was made for prior anti-PD-1, anti-PD-L1 or anti-CTLA-4 therapy, and 35% to 40% had some.

Looked up from germline, CDR1 is MNHEY and CDR2 is SMNVEV (reference sequence). The CDR3 length is 15 residues. Unmatched junction bases numbered 10, after V lost 7 bases and J lost 10 bases. Here immunoSEQ multiplex PCR was the method, and the copy in TCRdb shows in-frame clones only, minus some. The sample yields some 83,000 clones, roughly 89% seen once. The starting material was CD4+ or CD8+ T cells sorted from blood, obtained in a trial of the OX40 agonist ivuxolimab. This chain joins TRBV27 and TRBJ2-1; TRBD2 matches at 13 bases. The TCR sequence derives from an adult with an advanced solid tumor such as melanoma, head and neck, liver or kidney cancer. The CDR3 nucleotides are TGTGCCAGCACCTGGACTAGCGGGAGCGTCTGGGAGCAGTTCTTC. Protein sequence: CASTWTSGSVWEQFF.